These 5 T cell receptor beta chains share one sample of origin, sequenced in a study of blood T cells in healthy people across ages. PCR was performed a second time for about 7 to 11 cycles using a sample-barcoded 5' primer and a J-beta primer mix. In TCRdb, the 5' RACE reads were re-called with MiXCR into one record per CDR3 protein. The table lists under 2 million distinct CDR3 sequences, almost 35% of them singletons. The sequenced sample was blood. These receptors all stem from a woman aged 25-40 years in good health.

At least ten counts were recorded for this clonotype. This rearrangement joins TRBV12-3 or TRBV12-4 to TRBJ2-5; 8 bases fit TRBD2. J lost 0 bases, V lost 6 bases, and 3 bases had no gene match. The CDR3 has 14 amino acids. This chain's CDR3 is CASRFSGNQETQYF. DNA for the CDR3: TGTGCCAGCAGATTTAGCGGGAACCAAGAGACCCAGTACTTC.

This clonotype appeared a few times. The chain recombines TRBV6-5 with TRBJ2-7; no firm D call. Germline CDR1 MNHEY, CDR2 SVGAGI. The ends were cut back, 0 bases at V and 4 bases at J, with 10 bases in the middle. The CDR3 totals 14 residues. In DNA form, the CDR3 reads TGTGCCAGCAGTTACTCTAGTGAAGCATACGAGCAGTACTTC. This codes for CASSYSSEAYEQYF.

This clonotype was seen ten or more times. The chain links TRBV6-2 or TRBV6-3 to TRBJ2-5; D possibly uses TRBD1 or TRBD2 (6 bases each). The CDR3 extends over 11 amino acids. The V end was cut by 5 bases, the J end by 11 bases, with 12 bases between. CDR1 is MNHEY and CDR2 is SVGEGT in the germline V gene. DNA for the CDR3: TGTGCCAGCAGTCCCCGGGGGCCTCAGTACTTC. Encoded protein: CASSPRGPQYF.

J is TRBJ2-1 and V is TRBV7-9; D gene ambiguous. The CDR3 contains 16 residues. Deletions cut 1 base from V and 0 bases from J, with 10 bases between. CDR1 and CDR2 (germline): SEHNR, FQNEAQ (reference sequence). CDR3 sequence (DNA): TGTGCCAGCAGCTTAGAGTGGCAGAGCTCCTACAATGAGCAGTTCTTC. As protein: CASSLEWQSSYNEQFF.

This clonotype was detected many times. The chain is built from TRBV9 and TRBJ2-1, with TRBD2 matching over 8 bases. Germline CDR1 is SGDLS and CDR2 is YYNGEE. The CDR3 spans 15 residues. V lost 7 bases, J lost 2 bases, and 8 bases stayed unmatched. CDR3 nucleotides: TGTGCCAGCGGATCGGGACTAGGGGCCTACAATGAGCAGTTCTTC. As protein: CASGSGLGAYNEQFF.